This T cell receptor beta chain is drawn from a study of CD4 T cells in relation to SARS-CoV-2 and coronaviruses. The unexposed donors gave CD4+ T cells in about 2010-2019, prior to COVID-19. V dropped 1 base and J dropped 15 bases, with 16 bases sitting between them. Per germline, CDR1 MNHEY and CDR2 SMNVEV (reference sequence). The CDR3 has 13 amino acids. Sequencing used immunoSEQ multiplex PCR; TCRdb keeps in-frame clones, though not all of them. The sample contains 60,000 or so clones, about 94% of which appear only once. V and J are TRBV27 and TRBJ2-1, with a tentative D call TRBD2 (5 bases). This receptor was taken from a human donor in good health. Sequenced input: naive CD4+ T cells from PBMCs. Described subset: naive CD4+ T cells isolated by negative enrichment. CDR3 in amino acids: CASSLYSRERVFF. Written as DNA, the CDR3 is TGTGCCAGCAGTTTATATTCCCGAGAGAGGGTGTTCTTC.